These T cell receptor beta chains were read from a single sample in a study of shared clonotypes between healthy human individuals. Profiled with immunoSEQ multiplex PCR; TCRdb holds only in-frame clones, not every one. The data hold about 450,000 clones, with 75% to 85% observed a single time. Material for sequencing was PBMCs. All receptors come from a woman aged 40 to 55 in good health. Some clones in this sample may be carry-over from other donors' samples. The CDR3 runs from the conserved cysteine through the conserved F or W. D genes are given only for firm matches. Only part of the rows carry a size: once, few, many, or a class if the clone is expanded.

clone size: many
J gene: TRBJ2-3
V gene: TRBV7-9
D gene: TRBD2
CDR3 protein: CASSPPGTSGAPAQYF
CDR3 DNA: TGTGCCAGCAGCCCCCCCGGGACTAGCGGGGCCCCAGCGCAGTATTTT

clone size: .
J gene: TRBJ2-1
V gene: TRBV20-1
D gene: .
CDR3 protein: CSPQGYNEQFF
CDR3 DNA: TGCAGTCCACAGGGATACAATGAGCAGTTCTTC

clone size: few
J gene: TRBJ1-2
V gene: TRBV19
D gene: .
CDR3 protein: CASSINGDNYGYTF
CDR3 DNA: TGTGCCAGTAGTATTAATGGGGACAACTATGGCTACACCTTC

clone size: .
J gene: TRBJ2-5
V gene: TRBV27
D gene: .
CDR3 protein: CASSLGFGQETQYF
CDR3 DNA: TGTGCCAGCAGCCTCGGATTTGGACAAGAGACCCAGTACTTC

clone size: .
J gene: TRBJ1-4
V gene: TRBV18
D gene: .
CDR3 protein: CASSPEPVRGFYEKLFF
CDR3 DNA: TGTGCCAGCTCACCAGAGCCAGTAAGAGGTTTTTATGAAAAACTGTTTTTT

clone size: .
J gene: TRBJ2-7
V gene: TRBV2
D gene: .
CDR3 protein: CASSRDTYEQYF
CDR3 DNA: TGTGCCAGCAGTCGGGACACCTACGAGCAGTACTTC

clone size: .
J gene: TRBJ2-1
V gene: TRBV18
D gene: .
CDR3 protein: CASSRETTTNEQFF
CDR3 DNA: TGTGCCAGCTCACGGGAGACAACTACAAATGAGCAGTTCTTC

clone size: .
J gene: TRBJ1-2
V gene: TRBV9
D gene: .
CDR3 protein: CASSVWGSPNYGYTF
CDR3 DNA: TGTGCCAGCAGCGTATGGGGCAGCCCTAACTATGGCTACACCTTC

clone size: .
J gene: TRBJ2-2
V gene: TRBV7-2
D gene: TRBD1
CDR3 protein: CASSWGTGRTGELFF
CDR3 DNA: TGTGCCAGCAGCTGGGGGACAGGGCGGACCGGGGAGCTGTTTTTT

clone size: .
J gene: TRBJ1-6
V gene: TRBV4-1
D gene: .
CDR3 protein: CASSQEAEVTNSPLHF
CDR3 DNA: TGCGCCAGCAGCCAAGAGGCGGAGGTTACGAATTCACCCCTCCACTTT

clone size: few
J gene: TRBJ1-1
V gene: TRBV10-1
D gene: TRBD1
CDR3 protein: CASSRTGGDTEAFF
CDR3 DNA: TGCGCCAGCAGCCGGACAGGCGGGGACACTGAAGCTTTCTTT

clone size: .
J gene: TRBJ1-2
V gene: TRBV5-1
D gene: .
CDR3 protein: CASSLDSLSGYTF
CDR3 DNA: TGCGCCAGCAGCTTGGACAGTCTGAGTGGCTACACCTTC

clone size: .
J gene: TRBJ2-6
V gene: TRBV11-2
D gene: .
CDR3 protein: CASRDVGRPRRSGANVLTF
CDR3 DNA: TGTGCCAGCAGGGACGTTGGGCGGCCCCGCCGCTCTGGGGCCAACGTCCTGACTTTC

clone size: .
J gene: TRBJ2-7
V gene: TRBV19
D gene: TRBD1
CDR3 protein: CASSLTGKVSYEQYF
CDR3 DNA: TGTGCCAGTAGTCTGACAGGGAAAGTTTCCTACGAGCAGTACTTC

clone size: few
J gene: TRBJ2-7
V gene: TRBV6-1
D gene: .
CDR3 protein: CASSEQGLSYEQYF
CDR3 DNA: TGTGCCAGCAGCGAACAGGGACTTAGCTACGAGCAGTACTTC

clone size: .
J gene: TRBJ2-7
V gene: TRBV10-3
D gene: TRBD1
CDR3 protein: CAISEGTGGFYEQYF
CDR3 DNA: TGTGCCATCAGTGAGGGGACAGGGGGCTTCTACGAGCAGTACTTC

clone size: .
J gene: TRBJ1-3
V gene: TRBV23-1
D gene: .
CDR3 protein: CASSPDRNTIYF
CDR3 DNA: TGCGCCAGCAGTCCGGACAGAAACACCATATATTTT

clone size: .
J gene: TRBJ2-7
V gene: TRBV28
D gene: .
CDR3 protein: CASSLAWGEQYF
CDR3 DNA: TGTGCCAGCAGTTTGGCCTGGGGGGAGCAGTACTTC

clone size: once
J gene: TRBJ2-2
V gene: TRBV28
D gene: .
CDR3 protein: CASPGATGELFF
CDR3 DNA: TGTGCCAGCCCCGGCGCCACCGGGGAGCTGTTTTTT

clone size: few
J gene: TRBJ1-5
V gene: TRBV9
D gene: TRBD1
CDR3 protein: CASSSKRYGGGQPQHF
CDR3 DNA: TGTGCCAGCAGCTCCAAGAGGTACGGAGGGGGCCAGCCCCAGCATTTT

clone size: few
J gene: TRBJ2-5
V gene: TRBV9
D gene: TRBD2
CDR3 protein: CASSPWTSGRPSQETQYF
CDR3 DNA: TGTGCCAGCAGCCCTTGGACTAGCGGGAGACCAAGCCAAGAGACCCAGTACTTC

clone size: .
J gene: TRBJ2-3
V gene: TRBV5-4
D gene: TRBD2
CDR3 protein: CASSRTSGDTQYF
CDR3 DNA: TGTGCCAGCAGCAGGACTAGCGGAGATACGCAGTATTTT

clone size: few
J gene: TRBJ2-3
V gene: TRBV13
D gene: .
CDR3 protein: CASSLKRGDTQYF
CDR3 DNA: TGTGCCAGCAGCTTAAAAAGGGGCGATACGCAGTATTTT

clone size: .
J gene: TRBJ2-1
V gene: TRBV28
D gene: .
CDR3 protein: CASSSTTGLPYNEQFF
CDR3 DNA: TGTGCCAGCAGTTCCACCACGGGACTTCCCTACAATGAGCAGTTCTTC

clone size: few
J gene: TRBJ2-3
V gene: TRBV9
D gene: .
CDR3 protein: CASSVGQGGDTQYF
CDR3 DNA: TGTGCCAGCAGCGTAGGGCAGGGAGGTGATACGCAGTATTTT

clone size: many
J gene: TRBJ2-7
V gene: TRBV1
D gene: .
CDR3 protein: CTSSQRTSGRTAREQYF
CDR3 DNA: TGCACCAGCAGCCAGCGGACTAGCGGGAGAACAGCTAGGGAGCAGTACTTC

clone size: .
J gene: TRBJ1-1
V gene: TRBV7-2
D gene: .
CDR3 protein: CATRRDTEAFF
CDR3 DNA: TGTGCCACACGCAGGGACACTGAAGCTTTCTTT

clone size: .
J gene: TRBJ1-5
V gene: TRBV11-2
D gene: .
CDR3 protein: CASSPRTADQPQHF
CDR3 DNA: TGTGCCAGCAGCCCCCGGACGGCAGATCAGCCCCAGCATTTT

clone size: .
J gene: TRBJ1-2
V gene: TRBV6-1
D gene: .
CDR3 protein: CASSGVGGDVRDGYTF
CDR3 DNA: TGTGCCAGCAGTGGGGTTGGGGGGGACGTTCGGGATGGCTACACCTTC

clone size: .
J gene: TRBJ1-1
V gene: TRBV20-1
D gene: .
CDR3 protein: CSAFRVIEAFF
CDR3 DNA: TGCAGTGCTTTCAGGGTCATTGAAGCTTTCTTT

clone size: .
J gene: TRBJ2-7
V gene: TRBV28
D gene: TRBD1
CDR3 protein: CASRTGASYEQYF
CDR3 DNA: TGTGCCAGCAGGACAGGGGCGTCCTACGAGCAGTACTTC

clone size: .
J gene: TRBJ2-1
V gene: TRBV20-1
D gene: .
CDR3 protein: CSARANNEQFF
CDR3 DNA: TGCAGTGCTAGGGCTAACAATGAGCAGTTCTTC

clone size: few
J gene: TRBJ1-1
V gene: TRBV11-1
D gene: .
CDR3 protein: CASSLALGGTQPNTEAFF
CDR3 DNA: TGTGCCAGCAGCTTAGCTCTGGGGGGGACCCAACCGAACACTGAAGCTTTCTTT

clone size: .
J gene: TRBJ1-2
V gene: TRBV15
D gene: .
CDR3 protein: CATSSPDPLIYGYTF
CDR3 DNA: TGTGCCACCAGCAGCCCGGACCCCCTAATCTATGGCTACACCTTC

clone size: .
J gene: TRBJ2-1
V gene: TRBV30
D gene: TRBD1
CDR3 protein: CAWTGQDYNEQFF
CDR3 DNA: TGTGCCTGGACGGGACAGGACTACAATGAGCAGTTCTTC

clone size: .
J gene: TRBJ2-2
V gene: TRBV7-9
D gene: TRBD2
CDR3 protein: CASKAGGNTGELFF
CDR3 DNA: TGTGCCAGCAAAGCGGGAGGGAACACCGGGGAGCTGTTTTTT

clone size: .
J gene: TRBJ2-7
V gene: TRBV23-1
D gene: TRBD1
CDR3 protein: CASSQWNRGQYEQYF
CDR3 DNA: TGCGCCAGCAGTCAATGGAACAGGGGGCAGTACGAGCAGTACTTC

clone size: .
J gene: TRBJ2-3
V gene: TRBV27
D gene: TRBD2
CDR3 protein: CASSLYREEDTQYF
CDR3 DNA: TGTGCCAGCAGTTTATACCGGGAGGAGGATACGCAGTATTTT

clone size: .
J gene: TRBJ2-7
V gene: TRBV27
D gene: .
CDR3 protein: CASSLSSPRAAGYEQYF
CDR3 DNA: TGTGCCAGCAGTTTATCCTCCCCCCGCGCAGCGGGCTACGAGCAGTACTTC

clone size: .
J gene: TRBJ2-7
V gene: TRBV7-2
D gene: .
CDR3 protein: CASSFTGHSYEQYF
CDR3 DNA: TGTGCCAGCAGCTTTACGGGACACTCCTACGAGCAGTACTTC

clone size: .
J gene: TRBJ1-3
V gene: TRBV7-2
D gene: TRBD1
CDR3 protein: CASSFTGGAGNTIYF
CDR3 DNA: TGTGCCAGCAGCTTTACAGGGGGCGCTGGAAACACCATATATTTT

clone size: .
J gene: TRBJ2-7
V gene: TRBV27
D gene: .
CDR3 protein: CASSSDPQWYEQYF
CDR3 DNA: TGTGCCAGCAGTTCTGACCCCCAATGGTACGAGCAGTACTTC

clone size: .
J gene: TRBJ2-3
V gene: TRBV27
D gene: TRBD2
CDR3 protein: CASRTLLAATDTQYF
CDR3 DNA: TGTGCCAGCAGAACGCTACTAGCGGCTACAGATACGCAGTATTTT

clone size: .
J gene: TRBJ1-1
V gene: TRBV28
D gene: .
CDR3 protein: CASRETGQLEAFF
CDR3 DNA: TGTGCCAGCAGGGAAACCGGACAGCTTGAAGCTTTCTTT

clone size: .
J gene: TRBJ2-1
V gene: TRBV28
D gene: .
CDR3 protein: CASSLTGSYNEQFF
CDR3 DNA: TGTGCCAGCAGTCTCACAGGGTCTTACAATGAGCAGTTCTTC

clone size: few
J gene: TRBJ2-1
V gene: TRBV7-9
D gene: TRBD2
CDR3 protein: CASSSTSGSGDEQFF
CDR3 DNA: TGTGCCAGCAGCTCGACTAGCGGGAGTGGGGATGAGCAGTTCTTC